This entry concerns a single T cell receptor (beta chain). The antigen remains undetermined. These data are taken from a study of T cell responses to AZD1222 COVID-19 vaccine. This CDR3 has 15 residues. Losses at the gene ends were 1 base for V and 3 bases for J; bases not matched to a gene: 4. Germline V gene data show CDR1 as MNHEY and CDR2 as SMNVEV (reference sequence). Data came from immunoSEQ multiplex PCR; TCRdb stores just in-frame clones and leaves some out. The sample includes under 200,000 clones, more than 70% of them seen just once. General study findings and limits: There were vaccine-associated CD4 TCRs across spike, dominant at 160-218 and 743-854. The breadth and depth of Spike-specific TCRs increased once two AZD1222 doses had been given. Per reports, nearly half of all spike-specific TCRs target regions that are unmutated in variants. The donor group comprised mostly white British people and more females; the analysis possibly underestimated clonal diversity.

The chain employs TRBV27 and TRBJ2-7; 9 bases fit TRBD2. The receptor comes from an adult who received the AZD1222 COVID-19 vaccine. The material was peripheral blood, obtained 28 days after the second AZD1222 dose. In DNA form, the CDR3 reads TGTGCCAGCAGTTTATTTGGGACTAGCTACTACGAGCAGTACTTC. Translation: CASSLFGTSYYEQYF.